The clone carrying this T cell receptor (beta chain) appeared many times. TRB rearrangements were amplified by multiplex PCR with BIOMED2 TRB-A/B primers. TCRdb redid the calling of the multiplex PCR reads with MiXCR, one entry per CDR3 protein. This table holds 20,000 to 25,000 distinct CDR3 sequences, 30% to 35% found once. The data originate from a study of T and B cells in COVID-19 patients. The length of the CDR3 is 13 residues. The ends were cut back, 4 bases at V and 10 bases at J, with 11 bases in the middle. From blood, about 240-500 ng of genomic DNA served as TRB template. The receptor comes from a human donor who had recovered from COVID-19. This chain joins TRBV12-3 or TRBV12-4 and TRBJ1-6; D is possibly TRBD1 (5 bases). The sequencing sample was made of blood. The CDR3 region has the DNA TGTGCCAGCAGTTCGTACAGGACCTCACCCCTCCACTTT. It codes for CASSSYRTSPLHF.